This TCR beta chain is from a study of blood T cell repertoires in COVID-19. In the authors' workflow: Counts of nucleated cells, estimated from reference gene primer amplification, were obtained. Libraries were prepared by immunoSEQ multiplex PCR; TCRdb keeps only in-frame clonotypes and omits some of them. The V and J calls and the clone size are those of that table, but D and trimming were determined from the DNA. The sample includes tens of thousands of clones, over 60% of them seen just once. The CDR3 sequence is 14 residues long. Germline V gives CDR1 LNHDA, CDR2 SQIVND (reference sequence). Trimming removed 2 bases from V and 0 bases from J, with 4 bases in between.

The source of this sequence is a human donor in a cohort sampled during active COVID-19. Sequenced sample: peripheral blood. V and J are TRBV19 and TRBJ2-2; D is ambiguous. CDR3 residues: CASSIPANTGELFF. CDR3 DNA sequence: TGTGCCAGTAGTATACCAGCGAACACCGGGGAGCTGTTTTTT.